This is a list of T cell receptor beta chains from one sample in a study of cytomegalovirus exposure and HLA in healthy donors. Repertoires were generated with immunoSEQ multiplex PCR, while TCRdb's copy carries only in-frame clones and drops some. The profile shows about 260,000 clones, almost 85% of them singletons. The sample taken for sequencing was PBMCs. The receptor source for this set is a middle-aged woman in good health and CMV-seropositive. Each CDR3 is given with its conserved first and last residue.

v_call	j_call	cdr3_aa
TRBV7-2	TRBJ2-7	CASSRLGGSYEQYF
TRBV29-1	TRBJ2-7	CSVEEDSGAYEQYF
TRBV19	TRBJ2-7	CASSIREGTYEQYF
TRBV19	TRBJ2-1	CASSIPGGPYNEQFF
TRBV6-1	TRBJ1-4	CASRQTGVREKLFF
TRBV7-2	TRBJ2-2	CASSLAVAGAGELFF
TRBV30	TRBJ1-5	CAWSVGGSGQPQHF
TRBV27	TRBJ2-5	CASRGYRDYQETQYF
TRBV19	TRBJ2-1	CASSVQGNTLNEQFF
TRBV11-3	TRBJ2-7	CASSLEAVHEQYF
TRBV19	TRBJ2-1	CASSSLAGSYNEQFF
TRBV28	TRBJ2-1	CASSLSGLAGAGEQFF
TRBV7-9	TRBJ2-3	CASSRVAGSTDTQYF
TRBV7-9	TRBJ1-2	CASSYWTAITNYGYTF
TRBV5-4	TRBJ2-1	CASSQGGRLNYNEQFF